Only one count was recorded for the clone carrying this TCR beta chain. What it binds is not known. The data derive from a study of cytomegalovirus exposure and HLA in healthy donors. Study results and caveats: As immune exposure information, only CMV serostatus was available.

With 60 Vbeta and 13 Jbeta primers, the PCR was carried out. The data were produced by immunoSEQ multiplex PCR, yet TCRdb's version contains in-frame clones alone and is incomplete. The data hold about 130,000 clones, with approximately 79% observed a single time. Trimming at V came to 5 bases and at J to 1 base, leaving 8 bases not matched to a gene. The CDR3 loop spans 18 amino acids. CDR1 is SGHNT, CDR2 YYREEE, per germline (reference sequence). The source is a man aged 18-30 years in good health and CMV-seropositive. The genes are TRBV5-4 and TRBJ2-2; 13 bases are shared with TRBD2. Material: PBMCs. CDR3 DNA sequence: TGTGCCAGCAGTCCCAGGACTAGCGGGAGTGTGAACACCGGGGAGCTGTTTTTT. Translating it yields CASSPRTSGSVNTGELFF.